These T cell receptor beta chains were read from a single sample in a study of graft-versus-host responses after intestinal transplantation. Clones were sequenced by immunoSEQ multiplex PCR, and TCRdb holds only the in-frame ones, with some missing. Here the sample spans roughly 120,000 clones, approximately 90% being singletons. These receptors have no identified antigens. The sample was unstimulated CD4+ T cells sorted from spleen or lymph node cells, taken before intestinal transplant. The receptors derive from a human donor who received an intestinal transplant. CDR3s include the opening cysteine and the closing phenylalanine or tryptophan. D genes are given only for firm matches. Size is stated for part of the rows, as once, few or many counts, or as a class when the clone is expanded.

abundance: few; j_gene: TRBJ1-3; v_gene: TRBV2; d_gene: -; CDR3nt: TGTGCCAGCAGGGAACAGGGATTGAGAAACACCATATATTTT; CDR3aa: CASREQGLRNTIYF
abundance: -; j_gene: TRBJ1-1; v_gene: TRBV2; d_gene: -; CDR3nt: TGTGCCAGCAGTAGGGGATCAGGTCGAAACACTGAAGCTTTCTTT; CDR3aa: CASSRGSGRNTEAFF
abundance: few; j_gene: TRBJ1-1; v_gene: TRBV6-6; d_gene: -; CDR3nt: TGTGCCAGCAGTTTGCAGGGTGAAGCTTTCTTT; CDR3aa: CASSLQGEAFF
abundance: once; j_gene: TRBJ2-1; v_gene: TRBV5-1; d_gene: TRBD1; CDR3nt: TGCGCCAGCAGCTTGGGGGACAGGGCACACAATGAGCAGTTCTTC; CDR3aa: CASSLGDRAHNEQFF
abundance: -; j_gene: TRBJ1-1; v_gene: TRBV6-5; d_gene: -; CDR3nt: TGTGCCAGCAGTCCCCAAGGGACTTCCACTGAAGCTTTCTTT; CDR3aa: CASSPQGTSTEAFF
abundance: once; j_gene: TRBJ2-2; v_gene: TRBV7-7; d_gene: -; CDR3nt: TGTGCCAGCTCCGTGGAGGGTGACACCGGGGAGCTGTTTTTT; CDR3aa: CASSVEGDTGELFF
abundance: -; j_gene: TRBJ2-6; v_gene: TRBV5-4; d_gene: TRBD2; CDR3nt: TGTGCCAGCAGCCCGACTAGCGGGGTCTTTGGGGCCAACGTCCTGACTTTC; CDR3aa: CASSPTSGVFGANVLTF
abundance: -; j_gene: TRBJ1-4; v_gene: TRBV19; d_gene: -; CDR3nt: TGTGCCAGTAGTATAGGAGGGACAGAAAAACTGTTTTTT; CDR3aa: CASSIGGTEKLFF
abundance: -; j_gene: TRBJ1-2; v_gene: TRBV11-2; d_gene: TRBD1; CDR3nt: TGTGCCAGCAGCCGGGACAGGGTCGGTGGCTACACCTTC; CDR3aa: CASSRDRVGGYTF
abundance: -; j_gene: TRBJ2-7; v_gene: TRBV5-1; d_gene: -; CDR3nt: TGCGCCAGCAGCTTTGGGAGGGCAGGGGTCTCCTACGAGCAGTACTTC; CDR3aa: CASSFGRAGVSYEQYF
abundance: -; j_gene: TRBJ2-5; v_gene: TRBV5-1; d_gene: -; CDR3nt: TGCGCCAGCAGCTTGACGACAGGACAAGAGACCCAGTACTTC; CDR3aa: CASSLTTGQETQYF
abundance: -; j_gene: TRBJ1-2; v_gene: TRBV28; d_gene: -; CDR3nt: TGTGCCAGCAGTACGACAGGACACTATGGCTACACCTTC; CDR3aa: CASSTTGHYGYTF
abundance: once; j_gene: TRBJ2-7; v_gene: TRBV19; d_gene: -; CDR3nt: TGTGCCAGTAGTATGCCCCCTAGCCCTCGGCAGTACTTC; CDR3aa: CASSMPPSPRQYF
abundance: -; j_gene: TRBJ2-6; v_gene: TRBV5-5; d_gene: -; CDR3nt: TGTGCCAGCAGCACCGGACAGCCTGGGGCCAACGTCCTGACTTTC; CDR3aa: CASSTGQPGANVLTF
abundance: once; j_gene: TRBJ2-3; v_gene: TRBV6-1; d_gene: TRBD2; CDR3nt: TGTGCCAGCTCCAGACTAGCGGCCAGCACAGATACGCAGTATTTT; CDR3aa: CASSRLAASTDTQYF
abundance: -; j_gene: TRBJ1-2; v_gene: TRBV5-1; d_gene: TRBD1; CDR3nt: TGCGCCACCAGCAGGGGGGGGAGCTATGGCTACACCTTC; CDR3aa: CATSRGGSYGYTF
abundance: -; j_gene: TRBJ2-7; v_gene: TRBV10-2; d_gene: -; CDR3nt: TGCGCCAGCAGGGCAGGGCTGGAGCAGTACTTC; CDR3aa: CASRAGLEQYF
abundance: -; j_gene: TRBJ2-5; v_gene: TRBV5-1; d_gene: TRBD2; CDR3nt: TGCGCCAGCAGCTCGGGACAGGGGGCGATAGGGACTAGCGGGAGATCAAAGACCCAGTACTTC; CDR3aa: CASSSGQGAIGTSGRSKTQYF
abundance: -; j_gene: TRBJ2-7; v_gene: TRBV28; d_gene: -; CDR3nt: TGTGCCAGCAGTTTGGCTTCGGGCAGGGCGAGCTACGAGCAGTACTTC; CDR3aa: CASSLASGRASYEQYF
abundance: -; j_gene: TRBJ1-1; v_gene: TRBV10-3; d_gene: -; CDR3nt: TGTGCCATCAGTGAGTATACGGGGAAGAACACTGAAGCTTTCTTT; CDR3aa: CAISEYTGKNTEAFF
abundance: -; j_gene: TRBJ1-2; v_gene: TRBV29-1; d_gene: -; CDR3nt: TGCAGCGTCGCCGCCGCCGCCCCATCGGGAGGGAGCTACACCTTC; CDR3aa: CSVAAAAPSGGSYTF
abundance: -; j_gene: TRBJ2-7; v_gene: TRBV10-3; d_gene: -; CDR3nt: TGTGCCATCACCCAGACTAGTAGCTCCTACGAGCAGTACTTC; CDR3aa: CAITQTSSSYEQYF
abundance: once; j_gene: TRBJ2-1; v_gene: TRBV2; d_gene: TRBD2; CDR3nt: TGTGCCAGCCGCGGGACTAGCGCCTCCAATGAGCAGTTCTTC; CDR3aa: CASRGTSASNEQFF
abundance: -; j_gene: TRBJ1-5; v_gene: TRBV19; d_gene: TRBD1; CDR3nt: TGTGCCAGCAGCCACCAGGGGGGTCAGCCCCAGCATTTT; CDR3aa: CASSHQGGQPQHF
abundance: few; j_gene: TRBJ1-4; v_gene: TRBV2; d_gene: -; CDR3nt: TGTGCCAGCAGTGGTCAGGAAAAACTGTTTTTT; CDR3aa: CASSGQEKLFF
abundance: -; j_gene: TRBJ2-2; v_gene: TRBV11-1; d_gene: -; CDR3nt: TGTGCCAGCAGCCCCCGGACTGCCGGATACACCGGGGAGCTGTTTTTT; CDR3aa: CASSPRTAGYTGELFF
abundance: -; j_gene: TRBJ2-7; v_gene: TRBV5-4; d_gene: TRBD1; CDR3nt: TGTGCCAGCAGCTTGGTTGGCCCCAGGGGGCGAAGCGAGCAGTACTTC; CDR3aa: CASSLVGPRGRSEQYF
abundance: -; j_gene: TRBJ2-2; v_gene: TRBV7-3; d_gene: TRBD2; CDR3nt: TGTGCCAGCAGCTCCGGACTAGCGGGAGGTGGGGAGCTGTTTTTT; CDR3aa: CASSSGLAGGGELFF
abundance: -; j_gene: TRBJ2-1; v_gene: TRBV9; d_gene: -; CDR3nt: TGTGCCAGCAGCGTAGGAACAGGCTTTTACAATGAGCAGTTCTTC; CDR3aa: CASSVGTGFYNEQFF
abundance: -; j_gene: TRBJ2-1; v_gene: TRBV7-3; d_gene: -; CDR3nt: TGTGCCAGCAGCTCTTACAAGTCCGAATACAATGAGCAGTTCTTC; CDR3aa: CASSSYKSEYNEQFF
abundance: -; j_gene: TRBJ2-2; v_gene: TRBV11-2; d_gene: TRBD1; CDR3nt: TGTGCCAGCAGTTGGACAGGGAACACCGGGGAGCTGTTTTTT; CDR3aa: CASSWTGNTGELFF
abundance: -; j_gene: TRBJ2-7; v_gene: TRBV7-9; d_gene: TRBD2; CDR3nt: TGTGCCAGCAGCTCAACAGGGACTAGCGGCTTCGAGCAGTACTTC; CDR3aa: CASSSTGTSGFEQYF
abundance: -; j_gene: TRBJ1-4; v_gene: TRBV5-1; d_gene: TRBD1; CDR3nt: TGCGCCAGCAGCACAGGACAGGGGACCACCGAAAAACTGTTTTTT; CDR3aa: CASSTGQGTTEKLFF
abundance: -; j_gene: TRBJ1-1; v_gene: TRBV5-1; d_gene: TRBD1; CDR3nt: TGCGCCAGCAGCTTGGTTACAGGGGTAGGGGCTGAAGCTTTCTTT; CDR3aa: CASSLVTGVGAEAFF
abundance: -; j_gene: TRBJ1-2; v_gene: TRBV6-1; d_gene: TRBD1; CDR3nt: TGTGCCAGCAGTGTCTGGACAGGGGGAGACTATGGCTACACCTTC; CDR3aa: CASSVWTGGDYGYTF
abundance: -; j_gene: TRBJ1-2; v_gene: TRBV29-1; d_gene: -; CDR3nt: TGCAGCGTTGGAAGCAGGGGCGGCTATGGCTACACCTTC; CDR3aa: CSVGSRGGYGYTF
abundance: -; j_gene: TRBJ1-6; v_gene: TRBV4-3; d_gene: -; CDR3nt: TGCGCCAGCAGCTTGCTTGTTCTGGGCAATAATTCACCCCTCCACTTT; CDR3aa: CASSLLVLGNNSPLHF
abundance: once; j_gene: TRBJ2-1; v_gene: TRBV7-9; d_gene: TRBD2; CDR3nt: TGTGCCAGCAGCTTACGGCTAGCGGGAGTACCGGCCTACAATGAGCAGTTCTTC; CDR3aa: CASSLRLAGVPAYNEQFF
abundance: -; j_gene: TRBJ2-7; v_gene: TRBV5-1; d_gene: -; CDR3nt: TGCGCCAGCAGCCCGGCCCGTGGGACACACTCCTACGAGCAGTACTTC; CDR3aa: CASSPARGTHSYEQYF
abundance: -; j_gene: TRBJ2-3; v_gene: TRBV4-1; d_gene: TRBD2; CDR3nt: TGCGCCAGCGCCTTCGGGGCGGGAGCGACAGATACGCAGTATTTT; CDR3aa: CASAFGAGATDTQYF
abundance: -; j_gene: TRBJ2-1; v_gene: TRBV9; d_gene: -; CDR3nt: TGTGCCAGCAGCTCACCAGGCAATGAGCAGTTCTTC; CDR3aa: CASSSPGNEQFF
abundance: -; j_gene: TRBJ2-3; v_gene: TRBV27; d_gene: TRBD2; CDR3nt: TGTGCCAGCAGAGGCAGACTAGCGGGCCGGGATACGCAGTATTTT; CDR3aa: CASRGRLAGRDTQYF
abundance: -; j_gene: TRBJ1-1; v_gene: TRBV2; d_gene: -; CDR3nt: TGTGCCAGCAGTGTGGTCCTAAACACTGAAGCTTTCTTT; CDR3aa: CASSVVLNTEAFF
abundance: -; j_gene: TRBJ2-1; v_gene: TRBV11-1; d_gene: -; CDR3nt: TGTGCCAGCAGCTTAGAGGGGGACCCCTACAATGAGCAGTTCTTC; CDR3aa: CASSLEGDPYNEQFF
abundance: -; j_gene: TRBJ2-1; v_gene: TRBV7-6; d_gene: TRBD2; CDR3nt: TGTGCCAGCAGCCCAGGGACTAGCGGGAGGGCCGATGAGCAGTTCTTC; CDR3aa: CASSPGTSGRADEQFF
abundance: once; j_gene: TRBJ1-2; v_gene: TRBV7-9; d_gene: -; CDR3nt: TGTGCCAGCAGCACCCGAGGGCCTCCCGGGGGCTACACCTTC; CDR3aa: CASSTRGPPGGYTF